This passage covers 17 T cell receptor beta chains from one sample sequenced in a study of CDR3 diversity in severe acne. TCRdb itself ran the PCR reads through MiXCR, one entry per CDR3 protein. Here the sample spans more than 85,000 distinct CDR3 sequences, around 53% being singletons. Sequenced: blood. The receptors stem from a male donor with acne.

This clonotype occurred once. The chain has TRBV19 and TRBJ1-5; D is unclear. The CDR3 is made up of 11 amino acids. The germline CDR1 and CDR2 sequences are LNHDA and SQIVND (reference sequence). Between the trimmed V and J ends, which lost 1 base and 15 bases, there was a span of 10 bases. CDR3 sequence: CASSIGAEAHF. Written as DNA, the CDR3 is TGTGCCAGTAGTATAGGGGCAGAAGCGCATTTT. Supplemented by reference TRBV19 and TRBJ1-5, the full variable domain reads DGGITQSPKYLFRKEGQNVTLSCEQNLNHDAMYWYRQDPGQGLRLIYYSQIVNDFQKGDIAEGYSVSREKKESFPLTVTSAQKNPTAFYLCASSIGAEAHFGDGTRLSIL.

This CDR3 reads CATTAGTGGHEQFF. DNA for the CDR3: TGTGCCACAACAGCCGGGACAGGGGGCCATGAGCAGTTCTTC. This chain joins TRBV24-1 and TRBJ2-1; 12 positions match TRBD1. CDR3 length equals 14 residues. Germline values: CDR1 KGHDR, CDR2 SFDVKD. J gave up 8 bases and V 10 bases, and 8 bases lay outside the gene matches.

The V call is TRBV29-1, the J call TRBJ2-7; 8 bases are a match to TRBD1. The CDR3 runs to 12 residues. The V segment lost 4 bases and the J segment 5 bases; nucleotides outside the gene matches: 4. Per germline, CDR1 SQVTM and CDR2 ANQGSEA. The CDR3 spells CSVGDRIHEQYF. The CDR3 DNA is TGCAGCGTTGGGGACAGGATCCACGAGCAGTACTTC.

This chain joins TRBV13 and TRBJ1-1; perhaps TRBD1 as D (5 bases). Germline V lookup: CDR1 PRHDT, CDR2 FYEKMQ (reference sequence). Trimming took 6 bases from V and 0 from J, leaving 5 bases between them. This CDR3 region has 12 residues. CDR3 region: CASRDMNTEAFF. CDR3 sequence (DNA): TGTGCCAGCAGGGACATGAACACTGAAGCTTTCTTT.

The J gene is TRBJ1-2, the V gene TRBV10-1; D gene uncertain. The germline V gene has CDR1 WNHNN and CDR2 SYGVQD (reference sequence). Trimming left V 0 bases short and J 4 bases short, with 6 bases between. There are 13 residues in the CDR3. In DNA form, the CDR3 reads TGCGCCAGCAGTGAGTCGGGTCCCTATGGCTACACCTTC. Protein sequence: CASSESGPYGYTF.

The CDR3: CASREQVQETQYF. Written as DNA, the CDR3 is TGTGCCAGCAGAGAACAAGTTCAAGAGACCCAGTACTTC. J is TRBJ2-5 and V is TRBV2; D is unclear. Germline values: CDR1 SNHLY, CDR2 FYNNEI. V lost 6 bases to trimming and J lost 2 bases, with 10 bases between them. The CDR3 runs to 13 residues.

This clonotype was recorded many times. The chain recombines TRBV28 with TRBJ2-5; 8 bases are a match to TRBD1. The CDR3 is 14 residues long. V gave up 5 bases and J gave up 4 bases; unmatched junction bases: 6. Germline CDR1 is MDHEN and CDR2 is SYDVKM. CDR3 in amino acids: CASSRTGTGETQYF. The CDR3 nucleotides read TGTGCCAGCAGTCGTACCGGGACAGGAGAGACCCAGTACTTC.

The chain combines TRBV6-2 or TRBV6-3 with TRBJ1-1; TRBD1 matches 9 bases. CDR3 length equals 16 residues. V was clipped by 2 bases and J by 11 bases; unmatched bases: 15. Germline CDR1 and CDR2: MNHEY and SVGEGT. The CDR3: CASSYNSRTGEKGAFF. In DNA, the CDR3 is TGTGCCAGCAGTTACAATTCCCGGACAGGGGAGAAAGGTGCTTTCTTT.

This rearrangement joins TRBV29-1 to TRBJ2-5; D possibly corresponds to TRBD2 (6 bases). The CDR3 has 11 amino acids. The V gene's germline CDR1 is SQVTM and CDR2 ANQGSEA. V dropped 4 bases and J dropped 3 bases, with 6 bases sitting between them. The CDR3 reads CSVGGKETQYF. In nucleotides, the CDR3 is TGCAGCGTTGGCGGGAAAGAGACCCAGTACTTC.

The chain employs TRBV6-5 and TRBJ1-5, with D unclear. CDR3 length: 14 residues. Trimming stripped 5 bases from V and 2 bases from J, with 10 bases between. Per the germline V gene, CDR1 is MNHEY and CDR2 is SVGAGI. CDR3 amino acids: CASSQPFGNQPQHF. DNA for the CDR3: TGTGCCAGCAGTCAACCATTCGGCAATCAGCCCCAGCATTTT.

The J gene is TRBJ2-6, the V gene TRBV2, with D perhaps TRBD2 (6 bases). Per the germline V gene, CDR1 is SNHLY and CDR2 is FYNNEI. The CDR3 consists of 15 residues. The germline V and J ends were trimmed by 6 bases and 5 bases, with 14 bases remaining between them. The CDR3 spells CASRGDGDWANVLTF. As DNA, the CDR3 is TGTGCCAGCAGGGGGGACGGGGACTGGGCCAACGTCCTGACTTTC.

The chain links TRBV7-8 to TRBJ2-5; TRBD1 agrees at 7 bases. Looked up from germline, CDR1 is SGHVS and CDR2 is FQNEAQ. Trimming at V came to 5 bases and at J to 6 bases, leaving 6 bases not matched to a gene. CDR3 length: 13 amino acids. The CDR3 DNA is TGTGCCAGCAGCGACAGGGATGCAAAGACCCAGTACTTC. Its translation: CASSDRDAKTQYF.

This clonotype was counted once. V is TRBV10-3 and J is TRBJ2-3; TRBD1 aligns across 7 bases. Germline loops: CDR1 ENHRY, CDR2 SYGVKD. V lost 2 bases to trimming and J lost 2 bases; unmatched junction nucleotides: 7. The CDR3 consists of 16 residues. The CDR3 sequence: CAISEVRGTLTDTQYF. DNA of the CDR3: TGTGCCATCAGTGAGGTCAGGGGGACCCTCACAGATACGCAGTATTTT.

This chain connects TRBV20-1 to TRBJ2-2, with D possibly TRBD1 on 5 matching bases. This CDR3 has 12 residues. Per the germline V gene, CDR1 is DFQATT and CDR2 is SNEGSKA (reference sequence). V was cut by 4 bases and J by 3 bases, with 6 bases left in between. The CDR3: CSAIQDTGELFF. The CDR3 bases are TGCAGTGCTATACAGGACACCGGGGAGCTGTTTTTT.

This clonotype was counted a single time. Given a much more abundant clone one base away, this may be a read error. This chain uses TRBV9 with TRBJ2-5; a possible D gene is TRBD2 (6 bases). The better agreement between TRBJ2-1 and the DNA end casts doubt on the J call. This CDR3 is 17 amino acids long. The germline V gene has CDR1 SGDLS and CDR2 YYNGEE. CDR3 sequence (DNA): TGTGCCAGCTCCGTCGATTCGGCGGGGATTGGTTTAGAGACCCAGTTCTTC. Its translation is CASSVDSAGIGLETQFF.

The chain has TRBV6-5 and TRBJ2-5; tentative D call: TRBD2 (6 bases). The CDR3 length is 13 residues. The germline CDR1 and CDR2 sequences are MNHEY and SVGAGI. DNA of the CDR3: TGTGCAGAGGACTGTCAGTGGAGGGGGACCCAGTACTTC. Translation gives CAEDCQWRGTQYF.

Remarks on this clonotype: A much more abundant neighbour one base away suggests this may be a read error. The J gene is TRBJ2-7, the V gene TRBV5-6; 7 positions match TRBD2. The trim removed 6 bases at V and 3 bases at J, leaving 15 bases unmatched. Germline V gene lookup returns CDR1 SGHDT and CDR2 YYEEEE. The CDR3 is 16 residues long. In nucleotides, the CDR3 is TGTGCCAGCATCTCCTGGACTAGTTTGTCGGTCTACGAGCAGTACTTC. It specifies CASISWTSLSVYEQYF.